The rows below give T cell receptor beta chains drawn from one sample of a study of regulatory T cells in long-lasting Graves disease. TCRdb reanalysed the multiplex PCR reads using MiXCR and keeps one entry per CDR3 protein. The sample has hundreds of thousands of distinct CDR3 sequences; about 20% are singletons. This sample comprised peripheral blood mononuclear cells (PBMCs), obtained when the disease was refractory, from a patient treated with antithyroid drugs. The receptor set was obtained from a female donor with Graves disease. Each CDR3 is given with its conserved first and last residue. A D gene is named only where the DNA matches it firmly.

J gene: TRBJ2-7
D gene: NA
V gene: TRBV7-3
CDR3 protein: CASSTGTVPYEQYF

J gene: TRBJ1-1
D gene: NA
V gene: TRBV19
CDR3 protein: CASSIRSLGTEAFF

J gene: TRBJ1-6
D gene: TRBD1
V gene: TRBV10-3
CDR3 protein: CAISVGTDNSPLHF

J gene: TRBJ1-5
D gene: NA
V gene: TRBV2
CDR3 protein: CASTETDLNQPQHF

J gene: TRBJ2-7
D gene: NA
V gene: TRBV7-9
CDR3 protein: CASSQGSHEQYF

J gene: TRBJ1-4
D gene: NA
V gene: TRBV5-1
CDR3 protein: CASSQGPTNEKLFF

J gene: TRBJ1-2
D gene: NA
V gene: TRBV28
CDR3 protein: CASSYSGDGYGYTF

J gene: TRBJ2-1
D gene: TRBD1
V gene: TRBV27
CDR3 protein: CASRRQGPINEQFF

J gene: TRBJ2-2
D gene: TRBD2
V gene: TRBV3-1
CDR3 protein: CASSHLAGVNTGELFF

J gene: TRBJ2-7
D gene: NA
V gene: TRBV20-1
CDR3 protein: CSARDFNPWEQYF

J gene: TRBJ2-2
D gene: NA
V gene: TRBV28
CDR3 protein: CASSFSTNTGELFF

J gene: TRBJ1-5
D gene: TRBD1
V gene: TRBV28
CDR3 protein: CASSSGTVPQHF

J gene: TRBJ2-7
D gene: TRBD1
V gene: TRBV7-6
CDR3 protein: CASRIYRDRAREQYF

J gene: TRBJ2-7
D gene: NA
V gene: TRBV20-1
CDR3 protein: CSAREKLQSYEQYF

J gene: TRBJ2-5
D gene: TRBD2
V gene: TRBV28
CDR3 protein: CASSSTSGRAKETQYF

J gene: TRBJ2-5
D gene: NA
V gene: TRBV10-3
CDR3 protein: CAISESRTSSEETQYF

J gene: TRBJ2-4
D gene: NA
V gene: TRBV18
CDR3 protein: CASSQSDLNIQYF

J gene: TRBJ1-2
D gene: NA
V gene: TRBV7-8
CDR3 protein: CASSLVSVYGYTF

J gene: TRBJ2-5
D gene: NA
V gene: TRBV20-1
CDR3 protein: CSARGQAHQETQYF

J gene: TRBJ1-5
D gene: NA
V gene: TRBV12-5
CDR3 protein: CASEPGARGGNQPQHF

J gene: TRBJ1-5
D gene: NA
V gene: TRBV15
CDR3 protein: CATSRDHSNQPQHF

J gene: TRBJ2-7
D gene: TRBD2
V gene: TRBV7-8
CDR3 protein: CASSSGGLAGDEQYF

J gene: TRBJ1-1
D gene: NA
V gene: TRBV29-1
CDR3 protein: CSGTGYTEAFF

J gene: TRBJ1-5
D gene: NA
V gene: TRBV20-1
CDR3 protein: CSANVGGNQPQHF

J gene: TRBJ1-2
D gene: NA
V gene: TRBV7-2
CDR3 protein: CASSLGLGTYGYTF

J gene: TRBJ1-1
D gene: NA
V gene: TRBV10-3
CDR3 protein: CAIRSWQPGILNTEAFF

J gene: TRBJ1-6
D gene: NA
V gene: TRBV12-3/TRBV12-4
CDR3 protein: CASSFQGLWSPLHF

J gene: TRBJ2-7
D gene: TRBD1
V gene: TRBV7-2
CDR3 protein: CASSPRDRGKDEQYF

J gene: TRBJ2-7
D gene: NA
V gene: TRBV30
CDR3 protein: CAWSVGQGYEQYF

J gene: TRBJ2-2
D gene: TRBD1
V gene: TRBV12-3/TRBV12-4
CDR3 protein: CASSLGDRGTGELFF

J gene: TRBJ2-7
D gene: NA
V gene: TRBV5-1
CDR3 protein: CASSLVARFSYEQYF

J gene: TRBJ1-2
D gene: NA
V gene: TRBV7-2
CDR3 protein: CASSLGGPRFKAGYTF

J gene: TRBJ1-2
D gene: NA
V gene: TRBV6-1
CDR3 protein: CASDGWGYTF

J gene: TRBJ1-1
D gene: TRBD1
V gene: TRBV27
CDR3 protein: CASSATGGITEAFF

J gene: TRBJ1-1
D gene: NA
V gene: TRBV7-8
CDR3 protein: CASSSQRTEAFF

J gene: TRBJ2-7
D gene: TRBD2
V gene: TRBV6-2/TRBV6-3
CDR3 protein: CASSPPPAGGRYEQYF

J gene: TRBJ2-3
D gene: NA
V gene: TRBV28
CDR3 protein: CASSPFLGADTQYF

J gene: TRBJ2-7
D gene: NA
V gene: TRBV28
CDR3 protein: CASSLDGSTYEQYF

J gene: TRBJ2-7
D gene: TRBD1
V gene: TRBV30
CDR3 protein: CAWSEQGEHYEQYF

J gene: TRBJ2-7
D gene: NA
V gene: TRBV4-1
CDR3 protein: CASSPANVHEQYF

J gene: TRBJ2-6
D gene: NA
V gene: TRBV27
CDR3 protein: CASSLGFGGANVLTF

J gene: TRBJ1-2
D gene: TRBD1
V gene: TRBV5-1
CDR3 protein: CASSLQGQGDGYTF

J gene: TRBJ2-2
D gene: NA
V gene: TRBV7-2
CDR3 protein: CASSFGENTGELFF

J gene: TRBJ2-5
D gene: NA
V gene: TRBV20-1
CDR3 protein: CSVKGRQQETQYF

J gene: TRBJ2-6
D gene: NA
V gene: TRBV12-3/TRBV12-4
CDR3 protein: CASSYSRGLGANVLTF

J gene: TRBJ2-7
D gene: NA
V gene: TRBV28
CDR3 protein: CASSFSAYEQYF

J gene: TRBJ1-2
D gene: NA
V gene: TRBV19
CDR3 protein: CASSQRGTAVKVTF

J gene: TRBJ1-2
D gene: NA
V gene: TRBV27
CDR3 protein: CASSWFNYGYTF

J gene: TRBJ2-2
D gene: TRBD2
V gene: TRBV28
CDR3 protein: CASSIPSGKRELFF

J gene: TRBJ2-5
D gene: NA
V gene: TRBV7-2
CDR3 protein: CASSLVYSGARETQYF

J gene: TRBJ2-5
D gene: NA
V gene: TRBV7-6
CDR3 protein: CASSVGVGMETQYF

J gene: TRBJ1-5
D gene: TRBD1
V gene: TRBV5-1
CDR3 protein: CASSLGGQGMGNQPQHF

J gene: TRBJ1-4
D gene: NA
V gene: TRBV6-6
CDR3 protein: CASSYSTTLATNEKLFF